These 2 T cell receptor beta chains share one sample of origin, sequenced in a study of beta chain features in type 1 diabetes. As every portion of the isolated RNA was reverse transcribed, the sequencing read expressed TCRB transcripts. Clones were read by immunoSEQ multiplex PCR, and TCRdb kept only the in-frame ones, dropping some. The sample records 200,000 to 300,000 clones, 11% to 15% being singletons. Material: naive CD4+ T cells from blood. All receptors derive from a woman between 35 and 50 years old in good health.

This sequence joins TRBV18 and TRBJ1-2; D is unresolved. The CDR3 is 15 residues long. The germline V gene encodes CDR1 KGHSH and CDR2 LQKENI. V gave up 0 bases and J gave up 4 bases, with 12 bases separating them. CDR3 residues: CASSPPSVAAYGYTF. The CDR3 DNA sequence: TGTGCCAGCTCACCACCGTCCGTGGCGGCCTATGGCTACACCTTC.

This clone turned up a few times. The chain couples TRBV5-1 to TRBJ2-5; D remains ambiguous. The CDR3 is made up of 14 amino acids. Germline CDR1 is SGHRS and CDR2 is YFSETQ. Trimming removed 1 base at V and 1 base at J, with 8 bases between. CDR3 sequence reads: CASSLRALQETQYF. The CDR3 DNA follows: TGCGCCAGCAGCTTGCGAGCTCTCCAAGAGACCCAGTACTTC.